This entry describes one TCR beta chain. The study sequenced TCR beta in blood CD8+ and CD4+ T cells. While CD8+ and CD4+ T cells were isolated negatively, TEMRA cells were enriched by FACS. Trimming removed 6 bases at V and 0 bases at J, with 5 bases between. The CDR3 extends over 12 amino acids. Random hexamers were used to reverse transcribe roughly 0.5 to 1 ug of RNA. The immunoSEQ assay covered 54 Vbeta and 13 Jbeta segments for CDR3. Each CDR3 protein gets one entry after TCRdb re-called the immunoSEQ multiplex PCR reads with MiXCR. The sample records 60,000 to 75,000 distinct CDR3 sequences, 95% being singletons. These data originate in a study of CD8 T cells in Susac syndrome.

This TCR came from a human donor in good health. The chain recombines TRBV12-3 or TRBV12-4 with TRBJ1-2; D gene unclear. Sequenced input: CD8+ T cells from PBMCs. CDR3 sequence: CASSVSNYGYTF. In nucleotides, the CDR3 is TGTGCCAGCAGCGTATCTAACTATGGCTACACCTTC.